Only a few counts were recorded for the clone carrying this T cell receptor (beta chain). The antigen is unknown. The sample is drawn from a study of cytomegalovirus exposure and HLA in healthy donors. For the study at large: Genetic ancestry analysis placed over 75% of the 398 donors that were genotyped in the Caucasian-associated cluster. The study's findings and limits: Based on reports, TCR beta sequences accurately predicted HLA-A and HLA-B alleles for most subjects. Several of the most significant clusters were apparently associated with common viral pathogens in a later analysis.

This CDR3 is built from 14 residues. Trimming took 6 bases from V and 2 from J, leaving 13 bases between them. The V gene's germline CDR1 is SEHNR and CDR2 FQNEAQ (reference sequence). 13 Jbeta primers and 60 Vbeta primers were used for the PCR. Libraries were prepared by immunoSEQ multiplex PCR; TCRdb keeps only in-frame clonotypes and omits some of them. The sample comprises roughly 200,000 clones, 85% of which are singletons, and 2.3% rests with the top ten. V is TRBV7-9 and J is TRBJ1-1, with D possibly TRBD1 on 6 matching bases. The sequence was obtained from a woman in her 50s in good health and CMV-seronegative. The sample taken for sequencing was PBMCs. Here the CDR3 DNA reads TGTGCCAGCAGGCGGGGGGGCGAAAACACTGAAGCTTTCTTT. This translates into CASRRGGENTEAFF.